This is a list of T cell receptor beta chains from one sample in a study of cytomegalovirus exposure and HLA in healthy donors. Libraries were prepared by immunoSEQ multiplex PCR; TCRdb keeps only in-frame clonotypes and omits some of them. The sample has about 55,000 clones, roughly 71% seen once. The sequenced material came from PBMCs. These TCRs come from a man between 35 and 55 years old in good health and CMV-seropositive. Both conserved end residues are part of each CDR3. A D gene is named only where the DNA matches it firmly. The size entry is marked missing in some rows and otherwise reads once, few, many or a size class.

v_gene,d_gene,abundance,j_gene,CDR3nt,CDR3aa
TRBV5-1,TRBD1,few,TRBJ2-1,TGCGCCAGCAGCAATGCCGGGACAGAAACATACAATGAGCAGTTCTTC,CASSNAGTETYNEQFF
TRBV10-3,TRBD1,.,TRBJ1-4,TGTGCCATCGGTCCAGGTATGGACAGGGCTGAAAAACTGTTTTTT,CAIGPGMDRAEKLFF
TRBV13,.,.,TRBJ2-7,TGTGCCAGCAGCTTAGACGGCGGGGGCCTCTCCTACGAGCAGTACTTC,CASSLDGGGLSYEQYF
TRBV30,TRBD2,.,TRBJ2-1,TGTGCCTGGAGACTAGCGGGGGCAAATGAGCAGTTCTTC,CAWRLAGANEQFF
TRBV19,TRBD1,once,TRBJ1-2,TGTGCCAGTACCCCCCTCCTGACAGGGGGAGGCTACACCTTC,CASTPLLTGGGYTF
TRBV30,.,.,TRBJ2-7,TGTGCCTGGAGTTCGAGCTCCTACGAGCAGTACTTC,CAWSSSSYEQYF
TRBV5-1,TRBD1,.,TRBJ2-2,TGCGCCAGCAGCTTACTACAACCGGGACAGAAGTACACCGGGGAGCTGTTTTTT,CASSLLQPGQKYTGELFF
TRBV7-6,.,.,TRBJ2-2,TGTGCCAGCAGGTCATCGGGTTCGAACACCGGGGAGCTGTTTTTT,CASRSSGSNTGELFF
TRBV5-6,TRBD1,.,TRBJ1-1,TGTGCCAGCAGCTTGGAAAGGGGGCCGGGCACTGAGGCTTTCTTT,CASSLERGPGTEAFF
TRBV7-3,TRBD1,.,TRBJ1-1,TGTGCCAGCAGTTCCAGACAGGGGGCAACTGAAGCTTTCTTT,CASSSRQGATEAFF
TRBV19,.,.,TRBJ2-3,TGTGCCAGTAGTCCTAACTACTTACTCGCAGATACGCAGTATTTT,CASSPNYLLADTQYF
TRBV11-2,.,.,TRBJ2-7,TGTGCCAGCAGCTTAGTTAGGGAGACCCCTCGTTACGAGCAGTACTTC,CASSLVRETPRYEQYF
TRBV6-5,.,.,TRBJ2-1,TGTGCCAGCAGTTACTCAAGCTCGTCTTACAATGAGCAGTTCTTC,CASSYSSSSYNEQFF
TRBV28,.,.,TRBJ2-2,TGTGCCAGCAGTTCCCCACCCGGAGGGAGTGCCGGGGAGCTGTTTTTT,CASSSPPGGSAGELFF
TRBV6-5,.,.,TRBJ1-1,TGTGCCGCCCAAGGCGGGCAGAACACTGAAGCTTTCTTT,CAAQGGQNTEAFF
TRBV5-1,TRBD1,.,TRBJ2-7,TGCGCCAGCCGAGCCTTGACAGGGGACCACGAGCAGTACTTC,CASRALTGDHEQYF
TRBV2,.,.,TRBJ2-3,TGTGCCAGCGGAGGGGGGTTGCGGGGGCCTAACACAGATACGCAGTATTTT,CASGGGLRGPNTDTQYF
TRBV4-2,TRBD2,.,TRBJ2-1,TGTGCCAGCGGCTCTAGCGGGGGGGGCAATGAGCAGTTCTTC,CASGSSGGGNEQFF
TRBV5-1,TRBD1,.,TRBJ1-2,TGCGCCAGCAGTGCTGGACAGGGCAACTATGGCTACACCTTC,CASSAGQGNYGYTF
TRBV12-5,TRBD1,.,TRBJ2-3,TGTGCTAGTGGTTTGGGGGACAGCAACACAGATACGCAGTATTTT,CASGLGDSNTDTQYF
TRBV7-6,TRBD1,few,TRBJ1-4,TGTGCCAGCAGCGCGACAGGGGGCGCAGTCGAAAAACTGTTTTTT,CASSATGGAVEKLFF
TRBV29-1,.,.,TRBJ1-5,TGCAGCGTTGGGGGAGGACGAGGCAGTCAGCCCCAGCATTTT,CSVGGGRGSQPQHF
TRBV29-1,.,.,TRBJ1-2,TGCAGCCCGGGGGGCTCATATGGCTACACCTTC,CSPGGSYGYTF
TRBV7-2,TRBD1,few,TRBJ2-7,TGTGCCAGCAGCTTAGGCATGGGGACAGGGACCTACGAGCAGTACTTC,CASSLGMGTGTYEQYF
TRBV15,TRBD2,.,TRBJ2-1,TGTGCCACCAGCAGAGAACTAGCGGGGGAAAATGAGCAGTTCTTC,CATSRELAGENEQFF
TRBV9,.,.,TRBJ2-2,TGTGCCAGCAGCGTTAGGGGGGGGCACATGAACACCGGGGAGCTGTTTTTT,CASSVRGGHMNTGELFF
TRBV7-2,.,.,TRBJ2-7,TGTGCCAGCAGCCCAGCCGGGGTATTGCAGCAGTACTTC,CASSPAGVLQQYF
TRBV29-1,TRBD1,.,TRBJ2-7,TGCAGCGTTGAAGATCTCTCCCGGACAGGGGGCTACGAGCAGTACTTC,CSVEDLSRTGGYEQYF
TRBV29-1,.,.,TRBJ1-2,TGCAGCGAAAGGGAGGCACACTATGGCTACACCTTC,CSEREAHYGYTF
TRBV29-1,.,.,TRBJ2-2,TGCAGCGTCGGGACGGGACATAAAACCGGGGAGCTGTTTTTT,CSVGTGHKTGELFF
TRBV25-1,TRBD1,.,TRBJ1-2,TGTGCCAGCAGTGAATCACAGGGGGCTCGCAACTATGGCTACACCTTC,CASSESQGARNYGYTF
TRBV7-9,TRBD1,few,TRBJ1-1,TGTGCCAGCAGCTCCGGGGACAGGGACGGGGATGAAGCTTTCTTT,CASSSGDRDGDEAFF
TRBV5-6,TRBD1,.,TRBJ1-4,TGTGCCAGCAGCTTCGGACAGGGCTCCTATATCTCCAATGAAAAACTGTTTTTT,CASSFGQGSYISNEKLFF
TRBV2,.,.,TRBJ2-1,TGTGCCAGCAGTAGCGAACGGGGGAATGAGCAGTTCTTC,CASSSERGNEQFF
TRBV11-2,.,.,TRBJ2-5,TGTGCCAGCAGCTTAGGTGAAGGGGGAGAGACCCAGTACTTC,CASSLGEGGETQYF
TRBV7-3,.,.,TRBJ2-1,TGTGCCAGCAGCTTAACGAACAGCAATGAGCAGTTCTTC,CASSLTNSNEQFF
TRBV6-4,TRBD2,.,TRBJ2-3,TGTGCCAGCGGTTTGACTAGCGGGGCCACAGATACGCAGTATTTT,CASGLTSGATDTQYF